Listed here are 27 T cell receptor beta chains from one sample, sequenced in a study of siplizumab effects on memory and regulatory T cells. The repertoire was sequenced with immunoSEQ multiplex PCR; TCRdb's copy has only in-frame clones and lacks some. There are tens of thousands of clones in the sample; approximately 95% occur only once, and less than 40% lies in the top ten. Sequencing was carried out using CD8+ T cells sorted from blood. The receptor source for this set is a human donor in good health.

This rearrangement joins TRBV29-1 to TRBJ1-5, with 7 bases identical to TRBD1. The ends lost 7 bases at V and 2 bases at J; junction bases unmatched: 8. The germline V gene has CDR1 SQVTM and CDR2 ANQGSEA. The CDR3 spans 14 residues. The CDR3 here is CSALTGTGNQPQHF. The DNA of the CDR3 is TGCAGCGCCCTGACAGGGACAGGCAATCAGCCCCAGCATTTT.

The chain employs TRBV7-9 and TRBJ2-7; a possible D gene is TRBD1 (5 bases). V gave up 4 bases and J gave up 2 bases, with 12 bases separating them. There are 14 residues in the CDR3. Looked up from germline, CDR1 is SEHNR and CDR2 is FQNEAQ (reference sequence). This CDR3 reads CASSYGGATYEQYF. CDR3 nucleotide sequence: TGTGCCAGCAGCTATGGTGGGGCCACCTACGAGCAGTACTTC.

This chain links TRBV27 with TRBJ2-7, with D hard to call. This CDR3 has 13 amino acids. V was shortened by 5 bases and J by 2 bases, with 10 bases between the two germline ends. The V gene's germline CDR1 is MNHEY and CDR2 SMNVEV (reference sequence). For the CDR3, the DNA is TGTGCCAGCAGTCCACGTGGGGCCTACGAGCAGTACTTC. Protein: CASSPRGAYEQYF.

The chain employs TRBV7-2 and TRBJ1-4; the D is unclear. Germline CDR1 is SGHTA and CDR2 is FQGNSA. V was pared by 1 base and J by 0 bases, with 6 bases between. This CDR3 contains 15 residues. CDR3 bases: TGTGCCAGCAGCTTAGTGGTTGCAACTAATGAAAAACTGTTTTTT. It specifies CASSLVVATNEKLFF.

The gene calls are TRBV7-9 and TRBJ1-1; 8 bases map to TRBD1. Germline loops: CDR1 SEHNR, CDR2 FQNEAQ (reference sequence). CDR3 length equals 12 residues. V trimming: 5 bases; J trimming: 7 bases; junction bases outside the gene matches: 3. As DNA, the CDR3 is TGTGCCAGCAGCCCTGGACAGGGTGAAGCTTTCTTT. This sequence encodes CASSPGQGEAFF.

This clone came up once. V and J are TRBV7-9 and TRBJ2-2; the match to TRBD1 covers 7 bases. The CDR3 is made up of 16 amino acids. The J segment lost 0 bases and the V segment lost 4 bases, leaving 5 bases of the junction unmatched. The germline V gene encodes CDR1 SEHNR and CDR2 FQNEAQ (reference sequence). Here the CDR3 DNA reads TGTGCCAGCAGCTCGCCGACAGGGCCGAACACCGGGGAGCTGTTTTTT. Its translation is CASSSPTGPNTGELFF.

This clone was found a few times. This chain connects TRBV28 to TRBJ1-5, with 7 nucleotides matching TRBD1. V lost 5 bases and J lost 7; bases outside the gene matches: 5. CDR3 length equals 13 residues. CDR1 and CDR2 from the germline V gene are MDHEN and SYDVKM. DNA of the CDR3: TGTGCCAGCAGTCTCACAGGGGTGCAGCCCCAGCATTTT. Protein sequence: CASSLTGVQPQHF. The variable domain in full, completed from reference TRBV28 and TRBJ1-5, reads DVKVTQSSRYLVKRTGEKVFLECVQDMDHENMFWYRQDPGLGLRLIYFSYDVKMKEKGDIPEGYSVSREKKERFSLILESASTNQTSMYLCASSLTGVQPQHFGDGTRLSIL.

This CDR3 is CASSSRISYEQYF. CDR3 bases: TGTGCCAGTTCTAGTAGGATTTCCTACGAGCAGTACTTC. This sequence joins TRBV19 and TRBJ2-7; no reliable D call. CDR1 is LNHDA, CDR2 SQIVND, per germline (reference sequence). This CDR3 contains 13 residues. V was cut by 8 bases and J by 1 base, with 12 bases left in between. Full variable domain (remainder filled in from reference TRBV19 and TRBJ2-7): DGGITQSPKYLFRKEGQNVTLSCEQNLNHDAMYWYRQDPGQGLRLIYYSQIVNDFQKGDIAEGYSVSREKKESFPLTVTSAQKNPTAFYLCASSSRISYEQYFGPGTRLTVT.

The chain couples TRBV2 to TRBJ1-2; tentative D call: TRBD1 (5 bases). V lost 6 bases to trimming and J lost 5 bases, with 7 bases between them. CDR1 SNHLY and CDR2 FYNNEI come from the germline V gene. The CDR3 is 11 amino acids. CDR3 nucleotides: TGTGCCAGCAGAGGGGTATATGGCTACACCTTC. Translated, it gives CASRGVYGYTF.

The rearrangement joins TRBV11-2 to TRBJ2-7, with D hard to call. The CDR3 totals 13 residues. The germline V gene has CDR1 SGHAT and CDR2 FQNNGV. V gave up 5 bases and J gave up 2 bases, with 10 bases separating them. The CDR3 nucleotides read TGTGCCAGCAGCCCGGGCGGAACCTACGAGCAGTACTTC. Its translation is CASSPGGTYEQYF.

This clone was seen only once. The CDR3 DNA reads as TGCGCCAGCAGCGCGGAGGGGACAGAGGGCTACACCTTC. Its translation is CASSAEGTEGYTF. The rearrangement uses TRBV5-1 and TRBJ1-2, with 7 bases lining up with TRBD1. The CDR3 consists of 13 residues. Per the germline V gene, CDR1 is SGHRS and CDR2 is YFSETQ. V shed 4 bases and J 8 bases; nucleotides not matched to a gene: 8.

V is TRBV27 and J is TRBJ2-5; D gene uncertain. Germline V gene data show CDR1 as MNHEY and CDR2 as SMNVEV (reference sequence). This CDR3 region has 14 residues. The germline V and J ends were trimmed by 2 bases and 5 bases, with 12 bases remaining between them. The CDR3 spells CASSLGYRAETQYF. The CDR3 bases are TGTGCCAGCAGTTTAGGTTATAGGGCGGAGACCCAGTACTTC.

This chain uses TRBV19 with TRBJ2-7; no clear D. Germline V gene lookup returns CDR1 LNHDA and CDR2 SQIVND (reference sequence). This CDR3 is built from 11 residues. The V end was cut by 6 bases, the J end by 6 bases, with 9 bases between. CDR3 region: CASSHLGEQYF. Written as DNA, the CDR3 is TGTGCCAGTAGCCACCTCGGCGAGCAGTACTTC.

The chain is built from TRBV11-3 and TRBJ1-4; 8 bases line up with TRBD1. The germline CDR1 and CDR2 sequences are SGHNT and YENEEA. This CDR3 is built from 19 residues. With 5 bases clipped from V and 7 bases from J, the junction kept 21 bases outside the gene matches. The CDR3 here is CASSLVARTGREGREKLFF. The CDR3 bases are TGTGCCAGCAGCCTAGTAGCCCGGACAGGGAGAGAGGGCCGTGAAAAACTGTTTTTT. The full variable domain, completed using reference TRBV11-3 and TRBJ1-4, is EAGVVQSPRYKIIEKKQPVAFWCNPISGHNTLYWYLQNLGQGPELLIRYENEEAVDDSQLPKDRFSAERLKGVDSTLKIQPAELGDSAVYLCASSLVARTGREGREKLFFGSGTQLSVL.

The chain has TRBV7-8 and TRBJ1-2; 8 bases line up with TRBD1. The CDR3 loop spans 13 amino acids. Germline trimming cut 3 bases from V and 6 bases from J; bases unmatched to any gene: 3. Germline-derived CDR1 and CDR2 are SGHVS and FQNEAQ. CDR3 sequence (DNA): TGTGCCAGCAGCTTGGCAGGGGGCAATGGCTACACCTTC. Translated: CASSLAGGNGYTF.

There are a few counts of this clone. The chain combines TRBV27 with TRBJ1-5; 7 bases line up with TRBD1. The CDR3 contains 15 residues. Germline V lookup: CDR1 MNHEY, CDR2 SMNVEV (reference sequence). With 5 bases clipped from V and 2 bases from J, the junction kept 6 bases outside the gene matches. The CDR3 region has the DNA TGTGCCAGCAGTCTTACAGGGGCCGGCAATCAGCCCCAGCATTTT. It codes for CASSLTGAGNQPQHF.

For the CDR3, the DNA is TGTGCCAGCAGCGTGGCGGCAGGGGGTTTGGATACGCAGTATTTT. This encodes CASSVAAGGLDTQYF. This chain connects TRBV7-6 to TRBJ2-3, with 7 bases lining up with TRBD1. From germline, CDR1 is SGHVS and CDR2 FNYEAQ. This CDR3 is 15 amino acids long. Trimming removed 5 bases from V and 6 bases from J; junction bases left unmatched: 11.

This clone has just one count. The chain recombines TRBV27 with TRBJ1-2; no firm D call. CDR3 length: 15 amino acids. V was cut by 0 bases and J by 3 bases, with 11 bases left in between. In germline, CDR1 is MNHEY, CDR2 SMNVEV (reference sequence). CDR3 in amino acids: CASSLSSSYDYGYTF. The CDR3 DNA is TGTGCCAGCAGTTTATCGTCCAGTTACGACTATGGCTACACCTTC.

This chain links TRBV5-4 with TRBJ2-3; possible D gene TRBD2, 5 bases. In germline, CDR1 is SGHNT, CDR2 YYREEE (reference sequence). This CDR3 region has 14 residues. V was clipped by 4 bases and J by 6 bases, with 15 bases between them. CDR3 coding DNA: TGTGCCAGCAGCGATGCCGGGAACGTGGATACGCAGTATTTT. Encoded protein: CASSDAGNVDTQYF.

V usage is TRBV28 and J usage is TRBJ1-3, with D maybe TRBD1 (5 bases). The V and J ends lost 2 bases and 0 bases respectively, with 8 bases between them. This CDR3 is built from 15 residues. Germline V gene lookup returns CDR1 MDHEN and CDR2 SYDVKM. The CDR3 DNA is TGTGCCAGCAGTTTAAGGGGAATCTCTGGAAACACCATATATTTT. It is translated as CASSLRGISGNTIYF.

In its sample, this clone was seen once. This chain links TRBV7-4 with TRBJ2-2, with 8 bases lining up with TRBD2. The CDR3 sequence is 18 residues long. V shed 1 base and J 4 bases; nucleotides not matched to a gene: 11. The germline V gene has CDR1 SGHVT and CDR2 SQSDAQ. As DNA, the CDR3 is TGTGCCAGCAGCTTAGTAAGCGGGAGTGAAGTGTGCACCGGGGAGCTGTTTTTT. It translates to CASSLVSGSEVCTGELFF.

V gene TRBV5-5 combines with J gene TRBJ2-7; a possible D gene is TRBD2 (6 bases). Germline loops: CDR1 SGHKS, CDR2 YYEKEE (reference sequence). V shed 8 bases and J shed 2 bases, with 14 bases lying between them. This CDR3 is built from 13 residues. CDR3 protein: CASVGLTAYEQYF. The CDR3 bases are TGTGCCAGTGTTGGACTAACAGCCTACGAGCAGTACTTC. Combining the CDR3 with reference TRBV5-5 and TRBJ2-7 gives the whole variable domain DAGVTQSPTHLIKTRGQQVTLRCSPISGHKSVSWYQQVLGQGPQFIFQYYEKEERGRGNFPDRFSARQFPNYSSELNVNALLLGDSALYLCASVGLTAYEQYFGPGTRLTVT.

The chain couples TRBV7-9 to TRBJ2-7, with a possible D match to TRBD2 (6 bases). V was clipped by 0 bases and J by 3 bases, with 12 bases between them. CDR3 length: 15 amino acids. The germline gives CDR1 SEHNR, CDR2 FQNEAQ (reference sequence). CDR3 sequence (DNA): TGTGCCAGCAGCTTAGCCCAGACTAGTCACTACGAGCAGTACTTC. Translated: CASSLAQTSHYEQYF.

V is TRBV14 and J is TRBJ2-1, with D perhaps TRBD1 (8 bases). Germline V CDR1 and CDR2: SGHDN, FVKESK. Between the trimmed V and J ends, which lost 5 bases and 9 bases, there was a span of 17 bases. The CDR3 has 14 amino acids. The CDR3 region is CASSEVSGTGEQFF. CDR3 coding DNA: TGTGCCAGCAGCGAAGTGAGCGGGACAGGTGAGCAGTTCTTC.

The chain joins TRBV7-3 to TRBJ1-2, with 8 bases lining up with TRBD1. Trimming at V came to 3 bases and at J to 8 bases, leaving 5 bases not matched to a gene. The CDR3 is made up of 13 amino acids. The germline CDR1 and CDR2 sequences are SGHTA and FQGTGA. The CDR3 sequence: CASSLSTGVGYTF. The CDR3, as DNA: TGTGCCAGCAGCTTGTCGACAGGGGTAGGCTACACCTTC. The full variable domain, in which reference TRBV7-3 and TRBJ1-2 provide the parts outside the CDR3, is GAGVSQTPSNKVTEKGKYVELRCDPISGHTALYWYRQSLGQGPEFLIYFQGTGAADDSGLPNDRFFAVRPEGSVSTLKIQRTERGDSAVYLCASSLSTGVGYTFGSGTRLTVV.

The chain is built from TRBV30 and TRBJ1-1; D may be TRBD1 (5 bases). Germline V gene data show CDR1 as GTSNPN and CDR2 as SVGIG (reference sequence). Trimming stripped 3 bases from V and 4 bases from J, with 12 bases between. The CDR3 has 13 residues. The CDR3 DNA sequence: TGTGCCTGGAGCCCCGACAGATTCACTGAAGCTTTCTTT. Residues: CAWSPDRFTEAFF.

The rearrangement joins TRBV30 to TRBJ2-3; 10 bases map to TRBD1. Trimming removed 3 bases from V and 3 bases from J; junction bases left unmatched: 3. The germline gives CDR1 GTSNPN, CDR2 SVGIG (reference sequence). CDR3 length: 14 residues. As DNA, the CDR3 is TGTGCCTGGAGGCCGGGACAGGGGACAGATACGCAGTATTTT. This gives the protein CAWRPGQGTDTQYF.